The present TCR beta chain was sequenced within a study of immune characteristics of hereditary and idiopathic chronic pancreatitis. Turning to the overall study: Local pancreatic immune cells and TCRbeta repertoires were profiled in hereditary and idiopathic chronic pancreatitis and were compared with control organ donor pancreases. TCRbeta sequencing covered a few control pancreases, under ten hereditary chronic pancreatitis pancreases and roughly 6 idiopathic chronic pancreatitis pancreases. The gDNA-based approach was selected because minimal in vitro experimental manipulation of pancreas-infiltrating T cells was involved.

Here is what the overall study found, with its caveats: The study did not include chronic pancreatitis caused by alcohol use. Both chronic pancreatitis groups showed significantly increased TCRbeta repertoire diversity and reduced clonality versus controls. Differences in Vbeta-Jbeta gene family usage, including TRBV10, TRBV19, TRBV23 and TRBV5, were found between hereditary and idiopathic chronic pancreatitis.

V and J are truncated by 3 bases and 1 base respectively, leaving an intervening sequence of 9 bases. The CDR3 sequence holds 14 residues, the cysteine and phenylalanine included. The retained sequence is limited to the CDR3, 42 bases, with the frame set at the first base. In the germline V gene (reference sequence), CDR1 corresponds to LNHDA and CDR2 to SQIVND. Control pancreas tissue was obtained from deceased organ donors with no known pancreatic disease and was processed through the same islet isolation procedure as patient tissue. For TCRbeta sequencing, genomic DNA was extracted directly from bulk pancreas tissue without sorting T cells. Pancreas tissues were collected consecutively from patients and organ donors at two US centers. Libraries were prepared through the immunoSEQ multiplex PCR assay. From pancreatic genomic DNA, the TCRbeta CDR3 region and adjacent sequences were amplified and sequenced. In the authors' own workflow: Productive clonality and productive rearrangement counts were measured along with repertoire diversity, which was expressed as a mean normalized Shannon-Wiener index. The nonparametric Mann-Whitney U test was used to compare repertoire metrics between the control and chronic pancreatitis groups. A clonotype counted as shared when its CDR3beta sequence had identical amino acid composition and length across subjects. The table comes from immuneACCESS by way of TCRdb, which keeps in-frame sequences with V and J called. Part of the clones is missing from these tables; in studies checked, under half for an unresolved V gene and the rest for unknown reasons. V and J calls and clone size are those listed in that table; D and trimming were worked out from the DNA. This sample gives around 540 clones in total; around 65% of them show up just once. Jointly, the top ten make up roughly 30% of the sample.

Of note for this clone: The clone's antigen remains unknown. No per-base quality is available; no much larger clone lies one base away.

The receptor's source is a human donor who was a deceased organ donor serving as a healthy control. The V and J genes are TRBV19 and TRBJ1-1; no D segment can be confidently identified. Sequenced: pancreas tissue. The DNA is as follows: TGTGCCAGTAGTATCCGGCGAGGGAACACTGAAGCTTTCTTT. Its product reads: CASSIRRGNTEAFF. Beyond the CDR3, the reference TRBV19 and TRBJ1-1 genes provide the residues; the full variable domain reads: DGGITQSPKYLFRKEGQNVTLSCEQNLNHDAMYWYRQDPGQGLRLIYYSQIVNDFQKGDIAEGYSVSREKKESFPLTVTSAQKNPTAFYLCASSIRRGNTEAFFGQGTRLTVV.